These 28 T cell receptor beta chains were all obtained from the same sample, sequenced in a study of T cells in Graves' hyperthyroidism and ophthalmopathy. Amplified TCR beta CDR3 regions came from RNA transcripts. HTBI primers drove first-round RT-PCR of the TCR CDR3. In TCRdb, the multiplex PCR reads were re-called with MiXCR into one record per CDR3 protein. The data contain fewer than 850,000 distinct CDR3 sequences, around a sixth of them singletons. Source material: blood. The origin of the receptors is a man aged 45 to 65 with Graves' hyperthyroidism.

In this sample, this clonotype turned up a few times. The chain recombines TRBV5-5 with TRBJ2-1; 9 positions agree with TRBD2. Trimming at V came to 4 bases and at J to 2 bases, leaving 4 bases not matched to a gene. This CDR3 contains 15 residues. Germline-derived CDR1 and CDR2 are SGHKS and YYEKEE (reference sequence). The CDR3 DNA is TGTGCCAGCAGCCCTAGCGGGACAACCTACAATGAGCAGTTCTTC. The encoded protein is CASSPSGTTYNEQFF.

This clonotype was detected ten times or more. The chain uses TRBV2 and TRBJ2-7; 7 bases map to TRBD2. Trimming removed 7 bases from V and 2 bases from J; junction bases left unmatched: 11. CDR3 length: 15 residues. The germline V gene encodes CDR1 SNHLY and CDR2 FYNNEI. The CDR3 nucleotides read TGTGCCAGCACTGGGGCTAGCGGTCCTCCCTACGAGCAGTACTTC. Protein product: CASTGASGPPYEQYF. Full variable domain (remainder filled in from reference TRBV2 and TRBJ2-7): EPEVTQTPSHQVTQMGQEVILRCVPISNHLYFYWYRQILGQKVEFLVSFYNNEISEKSEIFDDQFSVERPDGSNFTLKIRSTKLEDSAMYFCASTGASGPPYEQYFGPGTRLTVT.

This clonotype has a handful of counts. This chain joins TRBV5-1 and TRBJ2-7, with D possibly being TRBD1 (6 bases). The CDR3 length is 16 residues. The V end was cut by 4 bases, the J end by 0 bases, with 17 bases between. Looked up from germline, CDR1 is SGHRS and CDR2 is YFSETQ. CDR3 region: CASSPTRGPISYEQYF. As DNA, the CDR3 is TGCGCCAGCAGCCCAACCAGGGGTCCAATCTCCTACGAGCAGTACTTC.

This clonotype showed up just a few times. The rearrangement joins TRBV25-1 to TRBJ2-1; possibly TRBD1 for D (5 bases). V lost 5 bases, J lost 7 bases, and 12 bases lay in between. The length of the CDR3 is 13 residues. Germline assignment: CDR1 MGHDK and CDR2 SYGVNS. The CDR3 sequence is CASSLQARNEQFF. The CDR3, as DNA: TGTGCCAGCAGTCTACAGGCTAGGAATGAGCAGTTCTTC.

This clonotype was counted ten times or more. This chain uses TRBV6-2 or TRBV6-3 with TRBJ1-5; 9 bases fit TRBD1. The CDR3 has 12 residues. With V trimmed by 7 bases and J by 5 bases, 0 bases remained unmatched. Looked up from germline, CDR1 is MNHEY and CDR2 is SVGEGT. In DNA form, the CDR3 reads TGTGCCAGCAACAGGGGGCATCAGCCCCAGCATTTT. Its translation: CASNRGHQPQHF.

This clonotype was seen more than once but under ten times. The V call is TRBV18, the J call TRBJ2-1, with D possibly matching TRBD2 (5 bases). Germline-derived CDR1 and CDR2 are KGHSH and LQKENI. Trimming pared 6 bases from V and 2 bases from J, leaving 20 bases between. This CDR3 has 17 amino acids. CDR3 loop: CASSLDSGSRAYNEQFF. DNA of the CDR3: TGTGCCAGCTCCTTAGATTCGGGGAGTCGGGCCTACAATGAGCAGTTCTTC.

At least ten counts were recorded for this clonotype. J is TRBJ2-3 and V is TRBV28; maybe TRBD2 (6 bases). The CDR3 length is 15 residues. Germline V lookup: CDR1 MDHEN, CDR2 SYDVKM. The V and J ends lost 7 bases and 0 bases respectively, with 14 bases between them. The CDR3 nucleotides read TGTGCCAGCACCCGAAGCGGGCAGAGCACAGATACGCAGTATTTT. Residues: CASTRSGQSTDTQYF.

This clonotype was picked up many times. The gene calls are TRBV2 and TRBJ1-3, with D uncertain. The V end lost 2 bases, the J end lost 2 bases, and 10 bases lay between the germline ends. Germline values: CDR1 SNHLY, CDR2 FYNNEI. The CDR3 is made up of 15 amino acids. The DNA for the CDR3 is TGTGCCAGCAGTGAATCCTGGTCCACTGGAAACACCATATATTTT. Residues: CASSESWSTGNTIYF.

In its sample, this clonotype was seen many times. V is TRBV13 and J is TRBJ2-1, with D perhaps matching TRBD1 or TRBD2 (5 bases each). V was trimmed by 5 bases and J by 5 bases, leaving 13 bases between them. CDR1 and CDR2 (germline): PRHDT, FYEKMQ (reference sequence). The CDR3 sequence is 14 residues long. DNA of the CDR3: TGTGCCAGCAGCGACCGGGGCAGGCACAATGAGCAGTTCTTC. Encoded protein: CASSDRGRHNEQFF.

The rearrangement uses TRBV5-1 and TRBJ2-2; no clear D gene. Trimming took off 4 bases at V and 4 bases at J, with 11 bases between the two ends. Germline-derived CDR1 and CDR2 are SGHRS and YFSETQ. CDR3 length: 14 amino acids. The CDR3 DNA is TGCGCCAGCAGCCAATACTCCGCCACCGGGGAGCTGTTTTTT. Translating gives CASSQYSATGELFF.

This clonotype was detected many times. The rearrangement joins TRBV18 to TRBJ2-2; D not certain. Germline assignment: CDR1 KGHSH and CDR2 LQKENI. The CDR3 extends over 14 amino acids. Trimming cost V 2 bases and J 1 base, with 5 bases left between them. CDR3 DNA sequence: TGTGCCAGCTCACCAAATCGGAACACCGGGGAGCTGTTTTTT. Protein: CASSPNRNTGELFF. Based on the CDR3 plus reference TRBV18 and TRBJ2-2, the full variable domain is NAGVMQNPRHLVRRRGQEARLRCSPMKGHSHVYWYRQLPEEGLKFMVYLQKENIIDESGMPKERFSAEFPKEGPSILRIQQVVRGDSAAYFCASSPNRNTGELFFGEGSRLTVL.

Many counts were recorded for this clonotype. The chain has TRBV7-2 and TRBJ2-2; D may correspond to TRBD1 or TRBD2 (5 bases each). CDR1 is SGHTA and CDR2 is FQGNSA in the germline V gene. The CDR3 sequence is 14 residues long. V shed 2 bases and J shed 6 bases, with 10 bases lying between them. The CDR3 sequence is CASSLLGEAGELFF. CDR3 nucleotide sequence: TGTGCCAGCAGCTTATTGGGGGAAGCCGGGGAGCTGTTTTTT.

The chain recombines TRBV27 with TRBJ2-1, with D perhaps TRBD1 (5 bases). Trimming removed 5 bases at V and 4 bases at J, with 12 bases between. Germline assignment: CDR1 MNHEY and CDR2 SMNVEV (reference sequence). The CDR3 consists of 14 residues. CDR3 nucleotide sequence: TGTGCCAGCAGTGCCACAGGCGAATACAATGAGCAGTTCTTC. It codes for CASSATGEYNEQFF.

This clonotype was seen ten or more times. In nucleotides, the CDR3 is TGTGCCAGCAGTTATGGCCCCAGCACAGATACGCAGTATTTT. This translates into CASSYGPSTDTQYF. The chain links TRBV6-5 to TRBJ2-3; unclear D gene. V was clipped by 3 bases and J by 0 bases, with 7 bases between them. The CDR3 spans 14 residues. The germline V gene encodes CDR1 MNHEY and CDR2 SVGAGI.

On this clonotype itself: Germline is not matched at one junction end, which may reflect a read error. V is TRBV27 and J is TRBJ2-7, with TRBD1 matching 9 bases. This CDR3 has 14 residues. Germline V gene lookup returns CDR1 MNHEY and CDR2 SMNVEV (reference sequence). CDR3 residues: CAGSPLTGGYEQYF. CDR3 coding DNA: TGTGCCGGCAGTCCTTTGACAGGGGGCTACGAGCAGTACTTC.

The V gene is TRBV20-1, the J gene TRBJ2-3; 10 positions match TRBD2. The V segment lost 3 bases and the J segment 2 bases; nucleotides outside the gene matches: 8. In germline, CDR1 is DFQATT, CDR2 SNEGSKA (reference sequence). The CDR3 length is 16 residues. CDR3 region: CSARPFLAGVTDTQYF. The CDR3 region has the DNA TGCAGTGCTAGGCCCTTCCTAGCGGGAGTCACAGATACGCAGTATTTT.

This clonotype was counted ten times or more. The chain recombines TRBV28 with TRBJ2-5, with 9 bases aligning to TRBD1. The germline V gene has CDR1 MDHEN and CDR2 SYDVKM. V shed 5 bases and J 4 bases; nucleotides not matched to a gene: 8. The CDR3 consists of 15 residues. CDR3 residues: CASSGTGLGGETQYF. Here the CDR3 DNA reads TGTGCCAGCAGTGGGACAGGGCTAGGAGGAGAGACCCAGTACTTC.

This clonotype was seen many times. This chain connects TRBV28 to TRBJ1-3; D is uncertain. This CDR3 has 13 residues. The germline V and J ends were trimmed by 4 bases and 11 bases, with 15 bases remaining between them. CDR1 MDHEN and CDR2 SYDVKM come from the germline V gene. The CDR3 region has the DNA TGTGCCAGCAGTTCGGCGTCTCCAGCCTCCATATATTTT. Protein: CASSSASPASIYF.

This chain links TRBV30 with TRBJ2-7; TRBD2 agrees at 13 bases. V dropped 7 bases and J dropped 7; count of bases not matched to a gene: 10. The CDR3 is 14 amino acids. Germline V lookup: CDR1 GTSNPN, CDR2 SVGIG (reference sequence). The CDR3 region has the DNA TGTGCCTCTATTAGGACTAGCGGGAGTGGTGAGCAGTACTTC. Protein product: CASIRTSGSGEQYF.

This clonotype appeared a few times. The chain is built from TRBV29-1 and TRBJ2-7; D is unresolved. The CDR3 is 10 amino acids. Germline values: CDR1 SQVTM, CDR2 ANQGSEA. This CDR3 reads CSVIGYEQYF. The CDR3 coding sequence is TGCAGTGTTATTGGGTACGAGCAGTACTTC.

This clonotype was observed at least ten times. This chain uses TRBV2 with TRBJ2-1; D ambiguous. V was shortened by 3 bases and J by 14 bases, with 11 bases between the two germline ends. The CDR3 length is 11 residues. Germline assignment: CDR1 SNHLY and CDR2 FYNNEI. In DNA, the CDR3 is TGTGCCAGCAGTGAGGGAATGGTTGAGTTCTTC. This sequence encodes CASSEGMVEFF.

This clonotype has just a few counts. V gene TRBV7-9 combines with J gene TRBJ1-2; D is undetermined. The CDR3 covers 11 residues. The V end was cut by 6 bases, the J end by 8 bases, with 10 bases between. The germline V gene encodes CDR1 SEHNR and CDR2 FQNEAQ (reference sequence). CDR3 loop: CASSFEYGYTF. CDR3 in DNA: TGTGCCAGCAGTTTCGAATACGGCTACACCTTC.

This clonotype was detected many times. This sequence joins TRBV28 and TRBJ1-1; D is unclear. Looked up from germline, CDR1 is MDHEN and CDR2 is SYDVKM. The CDR3 is 15 residues long. Trimming shortened V by 5 bases and J by 4 bases, and 17 bases separated the two germline ends. Written as DNA, the CDR3 is TGTGCCAGCAGTCCCAACGGCAGGAAAGGCACTGAAGCTTTCTTT. It codes for CASSPNGRKGTEAFF.

This clonotype has just a few counts. The chain carries TRBV28 and TRBJ1-4; D possibly corresponds to TRBD1 (6 bases). CDR1 and CDR2 from the germline V gene are MDHEN and SYDVKM. There are 14 residues in the CDR3. Trimming took off 5 bases at V and 8 bases at J, with 15 bases between the two ends. The CDR3 is CASSVDTGQEKLFF. In DNA form, the CDR3 reads TGTGCCAGCAGTGTCGATACGGGACAAGAAAAACTGTTTTTT.

This clonotype turned up a few times. The rearrangement joins TRBV20-1 to TRBJ2-2; D is uncertain. Per the germline V gene, CDR1 is DFQATT and CDR2 is SNEGSKA (reference sequence). This CDR3 spans 13 amino acids. V lost 3 bases to trimming and J lost 0 bases, with 5 bases between them. The CDR3 here is CSARNSNTGELFF. The CDR3 region has the DNA TGCAGTGCTAGGAATTCGAACACCGGGGAGCTGTTTTTT.

The J gene is TRBJ2-2, the V gene TRBV19; D remains unclear. CDR1 is LNHDA, CDR2 SQIVND, per germline (reference sequence). This CDR3 region has 13 residues. V was pared by 7 bases and J by 1 base, with 7 bases between. CDR3 loop: CASTDGNTGELFF. As DNA, the CDR3 is TGTGCCAGTACTGACGGGAACACCGGGGAGCTGTTTTTT.

This clonotype turned up a few times. The chain joins TRBV5-1 to TRBJ2-7; 9 bases align to TRBD1. This CDR3 spans 14 amino acids. Germline V gives CDR1 SGHRS, CDR2 YFSETQ. Unmatched junction bases numbered 11, after V lost 5 bases and J lost 8 bases. For the CDR3, the DNA is TGCGCCAGCAGGTTAACGGGACAGGGCTATCAGCAGTACTTC. Translating gives CASRLTGQGYQQYF.

As concerns this clonotype: This may come from a read error, since a much larger clone is one base off. The rearrangement joins TRBV30 to TRBJ1-5; 8 nucleotides match TRBD1. Germline loops: CDR1 GTSNPN, CDR2 SVGIG (reference sequence). The length of the CDR3 is 14 residues. The CDR3: CAWRAGGGNQLQHF. For the CDR3, the DNA is TGTGCCTGGAGAGCAGGGGGCGGCAATCAGCTCCAGCATTTT.